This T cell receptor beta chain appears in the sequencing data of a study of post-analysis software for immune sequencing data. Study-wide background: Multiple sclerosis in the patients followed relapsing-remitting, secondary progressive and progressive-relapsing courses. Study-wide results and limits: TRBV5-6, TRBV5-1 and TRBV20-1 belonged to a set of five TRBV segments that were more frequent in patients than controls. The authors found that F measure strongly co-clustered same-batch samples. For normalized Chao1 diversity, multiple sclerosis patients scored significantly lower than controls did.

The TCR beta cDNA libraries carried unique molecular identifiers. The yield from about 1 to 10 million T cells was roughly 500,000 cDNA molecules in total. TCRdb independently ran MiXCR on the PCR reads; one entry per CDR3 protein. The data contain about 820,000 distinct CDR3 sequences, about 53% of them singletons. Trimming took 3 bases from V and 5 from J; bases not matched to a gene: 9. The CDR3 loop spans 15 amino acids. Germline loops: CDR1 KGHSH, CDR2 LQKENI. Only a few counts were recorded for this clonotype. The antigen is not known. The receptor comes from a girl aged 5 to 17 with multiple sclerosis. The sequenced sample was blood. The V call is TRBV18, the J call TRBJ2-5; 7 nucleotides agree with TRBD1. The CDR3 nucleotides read TGTGCCAGCTCACCGCTCGGACAGGTTCAGGAGACCCAGTACTTC. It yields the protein CASSPLGQVQETQYF.